This is a list of T cell receptor beta chains from one sample in a study of shared clonotypes between healthy human individuals. Profiling relied on immunoSEQ multiplex PCR, and the TCRdb table lists in-frame clones only, not all of them. The sample shows hundreds of thousands of clones, 80% to 95% of them seen only once. The sequenced sample consisted of naive CD8+ T cells sorted from blood. The receptor source for this set is a man younger than 45 in good health. Both conserved end residues are part of each CDR3. Fields, in order: J gene, D gene, clone size, V gene, CDR3 protein, CDR3 DNA. A D gene is named only where the DNA matches it firmly. Clone size is given for some rows only: seen once, a few or many times, or a class if the clone is expanded.

j_call: TRBJ2-2; d_call: .; clone_size: .; v_call: TRBV25-1; cdr3_aa: CASRVAGELFF; cdr3_nt: TGTGCCAGCAGAGTTGCCGGGGAGCTGTTTTTT
j_call: TRBJ1-3; d_call: .; clone_size: .; v_call: TRBV9; cdr3_aa: CASSVKPQADTIYF; cdr3_nt: TGTGCCAGCAGCGTAAAACCCCAAGCGGACACCATATATTTT
j_call: TRBJ2-7; d_call: .; clone_size: .; v_call: TRBV5-1; cdr3_aa: CASSLVQGTYEQYF; cdr3_nt: TGCGCCAGCAGCTTGGTACAGGGTACTTACGAGCAGTACTTC
j_call: TRBJ2-7; d_call: .; clone_size: .; v_call: TRBV27; cdr3_aa: CASSLLGDEQYF; cdr3_nt: TGTGCCAGCAGTCTCCTCGGGGACGAGCAGTACTTC
j_call: TRBJ2-3; d_call: TRBD2; clone_size: .; v_call: TRBV29-1; cdr3_aa: CSVLAGDTNTQYF; cdr3_nt: TGCAGCGTTCTAGCGGGAGATACAAATACGCAGTATTTT
j_call: TRBJ1-4; d_call: TRBD1; clone_size: once; v_call: TRBV30; cdr3_aa: CAWTGPTGAGGEKLFF; cdr3_nt: TGTGCCTGGACAGGTCCAACAGGGGCCGGGGGTGAAAAACTGTTTTTT
j_call: TRBJ1-2; d_call: .; clone_size: .; v_call: TRBV7-9; cdr3_aa: CATLKGNYGYTF; cdr3_nt: TGTGCCACCCTAAAGGGAAACTATGGCTACACCTTC
j_call: TRBJ2-1; d_call: TRBD2; clone_size: .; v_call: TRBV5-1; cdr3_aa: CASSLTSGRGNEQFF; cdr3_nt: TGCGCCAGCAGCTTGACTAGCGGGAGAGGGAATGAGCAGTTCTTC
j_call: TRBJ2-7; d_call: TRBD2; clone_size: .; v_call: TRBV6-1; cdr3_aa: CASSEGLAGYYEQYF; cdr3_nt: TGTGCCAGCAGTGAGGGACTAGCGGGATATTACGAGCAGTACTTC
j_call: TRBJ2-7; d_call: .; clone_size: .; v_call: TRBV15; cdr3_aa: CATSSPETYEQYF; cdr3_nt: TGTGCCACCAGCAGTCCAGAAACCTACGAGCAGTACTTC
j_call: TRBJ2-7; d_call: .; clone_size: .; v_call: TRBV27; cdr3_aa: CASSLSQAAHYEQYF; cdr3_nt: TGTGCCAGCAGTTTATCCCAAGCGGCCCATTACGAGCAGTACTTC
j_call: TRBJ2-1; d_call: .; clone_size: .; v_call: TRBV7-9; cdr3_aa: CASSTQGRPYNEQFF; cdr3_nt: TGTGCCAGCAGCACTCAGGGCCGTCCTTACAATGAGCAGTTCTTC
j_call: TRBJ2-1; d_call: .; clone_size: few; v_call: TRBV9; cdr3_aa: CASSGSSGNEQFF; cdr3_nt: TGTGCCAGCAGCGGGAGCAGTGGCAATGAGCAGTTCTTC
j_call: TRBJ2-1; d_call: .; clone_size: .; v_call: TRBV2; cdr3_aa: CASTPKRINEQFF; cdr3_nt: TGTGCCAGCACTCCGAAACGGATTAATGAGCAGTTCTTC
j_call: TRBJ2-2; d_call: .; clone_size: .; v_call: TRBV27; cdr3_aa: CASRLTMNTGELFF; cdr3_nt: TGTGCCAGCCGACTAACAATGAACACCGGGGAGCTGTTTTTT
j_call: TRBJ2-1; d_call: .; clone_size: .; v_call: TRBV7-6; cdr3_aa: CASSSGQYNEQFF; cdr3_nt: TGTGCCAGCAGCTCCGGACAGTACAATGAGCAGTTCTTC
j_call: TRBJ2-7; d_call: .; clone_size: .; v_call: TRBV4-1; cdr3_aa: CASSQGGAAAYEQYF; cdr3_nt: TGCGCCAGCAGCCAAGGGGGGGCGGCTGCCTACGAGCAGTACTTC
j_call: TRBJ2-7; d_call: .; clone_size: .; v_call: TRBV5-1; cdr3_aa: CASSLGGNYEQYF; cdr3_nt: TGCGCCAGCAGCTTGGGTGGAAACTACGAGCAGTACTTC
j_call: TRBJ2-2; d_call: TRBD1; clone_size: .; v_call: TRBV7-9; cdr3_aa: CASSLARTGDTGELFF; cdr3_nt: TGTGCCAGCAGCTTAGCCAGGACAGGGGACACCGGGGAGCTGTTTTTT
j_call: TRBJ1-2; d_call: .; clone_size: .; v_call: TRBV9; cdr3_aa: CASSAGVHGYTF; cdr3_nt: TGTGCCAGCAGCGCGGGAGTGCATGGCTACACCTTC
j_call: TRBJ2-7; d_call: .; clone_size: .; v_call: TRBV29-1; cdr3_aa: CSVEDSSYEQYF; cdr3_nt: TGCAGCGTTGAGGACAGTTCCTACGAGCAGTACTTC
j_call: TRBJ1-5; d_call: .; clone_size: .; v_call: TRBV29-1; cdr3_aa: CSVAGREYQPQHF; cdr3_nt: TGCAGCGTTGCCGGCAGGGAGTATCAGCCCCAGCATTTT